Each of the 23 T cell receptor beta chains below was sequenced from the same sample in a study of CD8+ T cells in alopecia areata. The authors extracted RNA and reverse transcribed it into cDNA as the sequencing template. Method: immunoSEQ multiplex PCR; TCRdb's copy keeps in-frame clones and lacks some. Of 200,000 to 250,000 clones in the sample, about three fifths were seen once. Stated treatment: oral pan-JAK inhibitor, 5-10 mg twice daily. The sample here was CD4+ T cells sorted from blood, taken at week 4, from a patient treated with tofacitinib. These receptors all come from a human donor with alopecia areata.

This clone showed up just a few times. This chain uses TRBV4-2 with TRBJ2-3; either TRBD1 or TRBD2 may fit D (6 bases each). Germline V gene lookup returns CDR1 LGHNA and CDR2 YNFKEQ. Trimming pared 0 bases from V and 6 bases from J, leaving 13 bases between. This CDR3 has 15 residues. CDR3 region: CASSQEGGSGDTQYF. CDR3 DNA: TGTGCCAGCAGCCAAGAGGGGGGCTCTGGGGATACGCAGTATTTT.

This clone was seen only once. V is TRBV6-5 and J is TRBJ2-1; 11 bases are shared with TRBD2. J gave up 12 bases and V 6 bases, and 7 bases lay outside the gene matches. Germline CDR1 and CDR2: MNHEY and SVGAGI. This CDR3 has 13 amino acids. As DNA, the CDR3 is TGTGCCAGCAGAGCTAGCGGGGGGAACCCGCAGTTCTTC. As protein: CASRASGGNPQFF.

The chain recombines TRBV7-9 with TRBJ2-3, with TRBD1 matching over 9 bases. Germline V gene sequence: CDR1 SEHNR, CDR2 FQNEAQ (reference sequence). The CDR3 is 15 residues long. The trim removed 5 bases at V and 1 base at J, leaving 4 bases unmatched. DNA of the CDR3: TGTGCCAGCAGCCGGGGACAGGGAGGCACAGATACGCAGTATTTT. This sequence encodes CASSRGQGGTDTQYF.

This chain uses TRBV5-1 with TRBJ2-5, with D possibly being TRBD1 (6 bases). This CDR3 has 14 residues. Germline values: CDR1 SGHRS, CDR2 YFSETQ. The V end was cut by 5 bases, the J end by 4 bases, with 15 bases between. CDR3 amino acids: CASSAGASGETQYF. As DNA, the CDR3 is TGCGCCAGCAGTGCAGGGGCGTCAGGAGAGACCCAGTACTTC. The variable domain in full, completed from reference TRBV5-1 and TRBJ2-5, reads KAGVTQTPRYLIKTRGQQVTLSCSPISGHRSVSWYQQTPGQGLQFLFEYFSETQRNKGNFPGRFSGRQFSNSRSEMNVSTLELGDSALYLCASSAGASGETQYFGPGTRLLVL.

This clone was recorded a few times. The rearrangement uses TRBV5-1 and TRBJ2-3; D not certain. There are 12 residues in the CDR3. Per germline, CDR1 SGHRS and CDR2 YFSETQ. Trimming cost V 4 bases and J 5 bases, with 8 bases left between them. CDR3 in DNA: TGCGCCAGCAGCCTGCTCTTAGATACGCAGTATTTT. Protein product: CASSLLLDTQYF.

The chain links TRBV4-2 to TRBJ2-1; possible D gene TRBD2, 5 bases. Germline V lookup: CDR1 LGHNA, CDR2 YNFKEQ. CDR3 length: 14 residues. V was pared by 1 base and J by 4 bases, with 8 bases between. The CDR3: CASSQGGSYNEQFF. CDR3 bases: TGTGCCAGCAGCCAAGGAGGGAGTTACAATGAGCAGTTCTTC.

The chain is built from TRBV5-4 and TRBJ1-6, with D possibly being TRBD1 (5 bases). V lost 0 bases to trimming and J lost 9 bases, with 10 bases between them. The CDR3 length is 14 residues. In germline, CDR1 is SGHNT, CDR2 YYREEE (reference sequence). DNA for the CDR3: TGTGCCAGCAGCTTGGATACAGGTAGTTCACCCCTCCACTTT. Its protein is CASSLDTGSSPLHF.

The rearrangement uses TRBV18 and TRBJ1-2; D perhaps matches TRBD1 (6 bases). Germline CDR1 KGHSH, CDR2 LQKENI. Trimming took 3 bases from V and 0 from J, leaving 14 bases between them. This CDR3 is built from 16 residues. CDR3 sequence reads: CASSPGRGGANYGYTF. The CDR3 region has the DNA TGTGCCAGCTCACCGGGACGGGGGGGCGCTAACTATGGCTACACCTTC.

This chain joins TRBV9 and TRBJ2-3; TRBD2 is a possible D gene (5 bases). With 8 bases removed from V and 6 bases from J, the gap between germline ends came to 22 bases. Germline V CDR1 and CDR2: SGDLS, YYNGEE. The CDR3 spans 15 residues. The CDR3 nucleotides read TGTGCCAGGGGAGAAGGGCAACTACCGAGGGATACGCAGTATTTT. Encoded protein: CARGEGQLPRDTQYF.

This clone was observed a few times. The chain uses TRBV9 and TRBJ2-7; D unresolved. Germline V gene lookup returns CDR1 SGDLS and CDR2 YYNGEE. Trimming removed 2 bases at V and 5 bases at J, with 11 bases between. This CDR3 is built from 13 residues. The CDR3 DNA is TGTGCCAGCAGCGTCCTTCTCGTCCACGAGCAGTACTTC. This codes for CASSVLLVHEQYF.

The V call is TRBV27, the J call TRBJ1-1; TRBD1 agrees at 8 bases. The germline gives CDR1 MNHEY, CDR2 SMNVEV (reference sequence). The V segment lost 2 bases and the J segment 7 bases; nucleotides outside the gene matches: 3. This CDR3 comprises 13 residues. This chain's CDR3 is CASSLVQGGEAFF. CDR3 nucleotides: TGTGCCAGCAGTTTAGTACAGGGGGGTGAAGCTTTCTTT.

The chain links TRBV7-2 to TRBJ2-1, with 12 positions matching TRBD2. The CDR3 loop spans 16 amino acids. With 3 bases clipped from V and 4 bases from J, the junction kept 4 bases outside the gene matches. The germline V gene has CDR1 SGHTA and CDR2 FQGNSA. The CDR3 sequence is CASSFSSGGEYNEQFF. The CDR3 DNA follows: TGTGCCAGCAGCTTCTCTAGCGGGGGGGAATACAATGAGCAGTTCTTC.

This chain joins TRBV7-8 and TRBJ1-1; unclear D gene. CDR3 size: 13 residues. Between the trimmed V and J ends, which lost 4 bases and 5 bases, there was a span of 11 bases. Germline loops: CDR1 SGHVS, CDR2 FQNEAQ. CDR3 protein: CASSSSGSTEAFF. DNA of the CDR3: TGTGCCAGCAGCTCTTCCGGATCAACTGAAGCTTTCTTT.

This chain connects TRBV7-9 to TRBJ2-6; D gene uncertain. Germline V gives CDR1 SEHNR, CDR2 FQNEAQ (reference sequence). Trimming cost V 3 bases and J 0 bases, with 3 bases left between them. This CDR3 comprises 14 residues. CDR3 DNA: TGTGCCAGCAGCTTTTCCTCTGGGGCCAACGTCCTGACTTTC. Translation gives CASSFSSGANVLTF.

V and J are TRBV30 and TRBJ1-2; D ambiguous. V lost 8 bases to trimming and J lost 5 bases, with 21 bases between them. Germline V gene lookup returns CDR1 GTSNPN and CDR2 SVGIG (reference sequence). This CDR3 is 14 amino acids long. CDR3 DNA: TGTGCCGGCAAGGCGGTAGACCTCGAGTATGGCTACACCTTC. Protein: CAGKAVDLEYGYTF.

Worth noting for this clone: Within the sample, other DNA sequences also encode this same CDR3. The chain links TRBV5-1 to TRBJ1-5; D unclear. Trimming shortened V by 0 bases and J by 3 bases, and 10 bases separated the two germline ends. This CDR3 comprises 15 residues. Germline V gene sequence: CDR1 SGHRS, CDR2 YFSETQ. CDR3 in amino acids: CASSLDGNSNQPQHF. The CDR3 DNA sequence: TGCGCCAGCAGCTTGGATGGGAATTCCAATCAGCCCCAGCATTTT.

There are a few counts of this clone. This sequence joins TRBV30 and TRBJ1-5, with D tentatively TRBD1 (5 bases). Trimming took off 0 bases at V and 5 bases at J, with 8 bases between the two ends. The CDR3 has 13 amino acids. CDR1 and CDR2 (germline): GTSNPN, SVGIG (reference sequence). In DNA form, the CDR3 reads TGTGCCTGGAGTGTTGGGACTGATCAGCCCCAGCATTTT. Translation gives CAWSVGTDQPQHF.

CDR3 sequence: CASSKTSGGSHEQFF. As DNA, the CDR3 is TGTGCCAGCAGTAAAACTAGCGGGGGATCCCATGAGCAGTTCTTC. The chain is built from TRBV27 and TRBJ2-1, with TRBD2 matching over 11 bases. The CDR3 contains 15 residues. Per germline, CDR1 MNHEY and CDR2 SMNVEV (reference sequence). V trimming: 5 bases; J trimming: 8 bases; junction bases outside the gene matches: 8.

This clone showed up just a few times. The chain is built from TRBV7-9 and TRBJ1-5, with D unresolved. The V and J ends lost 5 bases and 3 bases respectively, with 11 bases between them. In germline, CDR1 is SEHNR, CDR2 FQNEAQ (reference sequence). The CDR3 is 14 amino acids. The CDR3 protein is CASSRMGSNQPQHF. The CDR3 nucleotides are TGTGCCAGCAGCCGGATGGGGTCCAATCAGCCCCAGCATTTT.

This clone has a handful of counts. In nucleotides, the CDR3 is TGTGCCAGCAGTGAACGTCGAGGGGGCTCAGGGGATGGCTACACCTTC. It is translated as CASSERRGGSGDGYTF. The gene calls are TRBV25-1 and TRBJ1-2; TRBD1 aligns across 7 bases. Trimming took 2 bases from V and 6 from J; bases not matched to a gene: 12. CDR1 MGHDK and CDR2 SYGVNS come from the germline V gene. This CDR3 comprises 16 residues.

DNA of the CDR3: TGCGCCAGCAGCCAAGAATGGTTTGGGACAGGGGTTAATTCACCCCTCCACTTT. Translating gives CASSQEWFGTGVNSPLHF. The V and J genes are TRBV4-3 and TRBJ1-6; 10 bases fit TRBD1. The trim removed 0 bases at V and 6 bases at J, leaving 8 bases unmatched. CDR1 is LGHNA, CDR2 YSLEER, per germline. The CDR3 contains 18 residues.

The V gene is TRBV6-4, the J gene TRBJ2-2; D gene ambiguous. Trimming shortened V by 2 bases and J by 2 bases, and 3 bases separated the two germline ends. The CDR3 is 13 amino acids. Looked up from germline, CDR1 is MRHNA and CDR2 is SNTAGT. This CDR3 reads CASSDPNTGELFF. Here the CDR3 DNA reads TGTGCCAGCAGTGACCCTAACACCGGGGAGCTGTTTTTT.

This rearrangement joins TRBV25-1 to TRBJ1-5, with 9 nucleotides matching TRBD1. V was pared by 6 bases and J by 7 bases, with 7 bases of the junction left unmatched. Germline CDR1 MGHDK, CDR2 SYGVNS. The CDR3 sequence is 14 residues long. CDR3 loop: CASSTGQGYQPQHF. For the CDR3, the DNA is TGTGCCAGCAGCACGGGACAGGGATACCAGCCCCAGCATTTT.